These T cell receptor delta chains were read from a single sample in a study of gammadelta T cells in human blood. TCRdb re-called clones from the RT-PCR reads using CATT. The sample lists more than 650 delta-chain clones; approximately 58% were seen once. The sample comprised non-Vgamma9Vdelta2 gamma-delta T cells from cord blood. The receptors stem from a newborn. CDR3s leave out the opening cysteine and the closing phenylalanine or tryptophan.

>TRDV3|TRDJ1
ASLSLPGGSESGDKLI
>TRDV3|TRDJ1
AFPLVPGGTTDELI
>TRAV29/DV5|TRDJ1
AASASWGDYTDKLI
>TRDV1|TRDJ1
ALGDRTPSYGSGARSTDKLI
>TRDV2|TRDJ1
ACVEERDTIPFDTDKLI
>TRAV29/DV5|TRDJ1
AASGVLGDSHTDKLI
>TRDV1|TRDJ1
ALGRPPPIYGWGPYTDKLI
>TRDV3|TRDJ1
AFEGALSNSYTDKLI
>TRDV2|TRDJ1
ACDTVGGYAADKLI
>TRAV36/DV7|TRDJ1
AVSDRPGAYTDKLI
>TRDV1|TRDJ1
ALGVLASSYWGTQYTDKLI
>TRDV3|TRDJ1
AFIEARYTDKLI
>TRDV1|TRDJ1
ALGGTAAKGISGTDKLI
>TRDV1|TRDJ1
ALGEHPITFPLGEYTDKLI
>TRAV14/DV4|TRDJ1
ALSEAAGRGDTLYTDKLI
>TRDV1|TRDJ3
ALGPKSWDTRQMF
>TRDV1|TRDJ1
ALGKGRDTTDKLI
>TRDV1|TRDJ2
ALGDRRPSYILGETTAQLF
>TRDV1|TRDJ1
ALGELPLLVGGYTDKLI
>TRAV29/DV5|TRDJ1
SVLLCSNSGYKEGFLPVLGDTGTDKLI
>TRDV3|TRDJ1
AFRGVDVPTANKLI
>TRDV2|TRDJ3
ACDTLPGGYGSSSWDTRQMF
>TRDV2|TRDJ3
ACDATGHPNSWDTRQMF
>TRDV1|TRDJ1
ALGVLASSYWGTDKLI
>TRDV1|TRDJ2
ALGEGFSKLGDTGKAQLF
>TRDV2|TRDJ3
ACDTVLGDRSWDTRQMF
>TRDV2|TRDJ1
ACDRKGSGGYTDKLI
>TRAV38-2/DV8|TRDJ1
AYRRRPSRTDKLI
>TRDV1|TRDJ2
ALVGVYFRNQGGVDPLTAQLF
>TRDV2|TRDJ3
ACDTRYPSNQSSWDTRQMF
>TRDV3|TRDJ3
ASTYWGITWDTRQMF
>TRDV1|TRDJ1
ALGPTPRPSADKLI
>TRAV29/DV5|TRDJ3
AASVRGYLFTWDTRQMF
>TRDV2|TRDJ3
ACDTAGLAWDTRQMF
>TRDV1|TRDJ1
ALGESSQGTGGYWTDKLI
>TRDV1|TRDJ2
ALGELRAYDGYWGIRILTAQLF
>TRDV2|TRDJ1
AWDTAADAGINKLI
>TRDV1|TRDJ1
ALGELETLHTDKLI
>TRDV2|TRDJ3
ACDTWGIGTWDTRQMF
>TRDV2|TRDJ1
ACDGRGYTDKLI
>TRDV2|.
ACDTELGGGCEGSMTAQLF
>TRDV1|TRDJ1
ALGEPPPIPVTGGKGYTDKLI
>TRDV1|TRDJ2
ALGELYWGSQLALTAQLF
>TRDV1|TRDJ1
ALGEKRPPGDTALI
>TRDV3|TRDJ1
APVVLPSWYTDKLI
>TRDV1|TRDJ1
ALGGLLVYTDKLI